The sequence of this T cell receptor (beta chain) was determined in a study of CD8 T cells in Susac syndrome. On this clonotype itself: The antigen remains unidentified.

Study-wide points: The study acknowledged a relatively small number of individuals in its TCR sequencing and HLA analysis.

FACS was used to enrich TEMRA cells, whereas the CD8+ and CD4+ T cells were obtained by negative isolation. With random hexamers, roughly 0.5 to 1 ug RNA was reverse transcribed. The immunoSEQ assay covered 54 Vbeta and 13 Jbeta segments for CDR3. MiXCR, applied by TCRdb to the immunoSEQ multiplex PCR reads, yields one record per CDR3 protein. In the table there are under 200,000 distinct CDR3 sequences, 95% of which are singletons. In germline, CDR1 is SGDLS, CDR2 YYNGEE. The CDR3 covers 15 residues. V lost 0 bases to trimming and J lost 4 bases; unmatched junction nucleotides: 4. V and J are TRBV9 and TRBJ2-3, with TRBD1 identical over 8 bases. This sequence was found in a human donor with multiple sclerosis. The sequenced sample was CD8+ T cells from PBMCs. The CDR3 nucleotides are TGTGCCAGCAGCGTAGCGACAGGGGTCCCAGATACGCAGTATTTT. Translation: CASSVATGVPDTQYF.